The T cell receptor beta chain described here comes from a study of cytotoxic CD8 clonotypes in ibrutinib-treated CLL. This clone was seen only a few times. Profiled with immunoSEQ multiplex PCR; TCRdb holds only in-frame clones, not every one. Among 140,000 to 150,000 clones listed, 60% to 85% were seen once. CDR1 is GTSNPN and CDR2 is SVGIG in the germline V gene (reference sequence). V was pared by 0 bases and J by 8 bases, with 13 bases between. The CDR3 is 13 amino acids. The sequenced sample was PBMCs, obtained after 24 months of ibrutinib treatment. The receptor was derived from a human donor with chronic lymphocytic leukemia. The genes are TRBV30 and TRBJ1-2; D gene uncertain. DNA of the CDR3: TGTGCCTGGAGTGTGGTACCCGCGGGGGGCTACACCTTC. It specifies CAWSVVPAGGYTF. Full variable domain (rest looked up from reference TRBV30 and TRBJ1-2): SQTIHQWPATLVQPVGSPLSLECTVEGTSNPNLYWYRQAAGRGLQLLFYSVGIGQISSEVPQNLSASRPQDRQFILSSKKLLLSDSGFYLCAWSVVPAGGYTFGSGTRLTVV.